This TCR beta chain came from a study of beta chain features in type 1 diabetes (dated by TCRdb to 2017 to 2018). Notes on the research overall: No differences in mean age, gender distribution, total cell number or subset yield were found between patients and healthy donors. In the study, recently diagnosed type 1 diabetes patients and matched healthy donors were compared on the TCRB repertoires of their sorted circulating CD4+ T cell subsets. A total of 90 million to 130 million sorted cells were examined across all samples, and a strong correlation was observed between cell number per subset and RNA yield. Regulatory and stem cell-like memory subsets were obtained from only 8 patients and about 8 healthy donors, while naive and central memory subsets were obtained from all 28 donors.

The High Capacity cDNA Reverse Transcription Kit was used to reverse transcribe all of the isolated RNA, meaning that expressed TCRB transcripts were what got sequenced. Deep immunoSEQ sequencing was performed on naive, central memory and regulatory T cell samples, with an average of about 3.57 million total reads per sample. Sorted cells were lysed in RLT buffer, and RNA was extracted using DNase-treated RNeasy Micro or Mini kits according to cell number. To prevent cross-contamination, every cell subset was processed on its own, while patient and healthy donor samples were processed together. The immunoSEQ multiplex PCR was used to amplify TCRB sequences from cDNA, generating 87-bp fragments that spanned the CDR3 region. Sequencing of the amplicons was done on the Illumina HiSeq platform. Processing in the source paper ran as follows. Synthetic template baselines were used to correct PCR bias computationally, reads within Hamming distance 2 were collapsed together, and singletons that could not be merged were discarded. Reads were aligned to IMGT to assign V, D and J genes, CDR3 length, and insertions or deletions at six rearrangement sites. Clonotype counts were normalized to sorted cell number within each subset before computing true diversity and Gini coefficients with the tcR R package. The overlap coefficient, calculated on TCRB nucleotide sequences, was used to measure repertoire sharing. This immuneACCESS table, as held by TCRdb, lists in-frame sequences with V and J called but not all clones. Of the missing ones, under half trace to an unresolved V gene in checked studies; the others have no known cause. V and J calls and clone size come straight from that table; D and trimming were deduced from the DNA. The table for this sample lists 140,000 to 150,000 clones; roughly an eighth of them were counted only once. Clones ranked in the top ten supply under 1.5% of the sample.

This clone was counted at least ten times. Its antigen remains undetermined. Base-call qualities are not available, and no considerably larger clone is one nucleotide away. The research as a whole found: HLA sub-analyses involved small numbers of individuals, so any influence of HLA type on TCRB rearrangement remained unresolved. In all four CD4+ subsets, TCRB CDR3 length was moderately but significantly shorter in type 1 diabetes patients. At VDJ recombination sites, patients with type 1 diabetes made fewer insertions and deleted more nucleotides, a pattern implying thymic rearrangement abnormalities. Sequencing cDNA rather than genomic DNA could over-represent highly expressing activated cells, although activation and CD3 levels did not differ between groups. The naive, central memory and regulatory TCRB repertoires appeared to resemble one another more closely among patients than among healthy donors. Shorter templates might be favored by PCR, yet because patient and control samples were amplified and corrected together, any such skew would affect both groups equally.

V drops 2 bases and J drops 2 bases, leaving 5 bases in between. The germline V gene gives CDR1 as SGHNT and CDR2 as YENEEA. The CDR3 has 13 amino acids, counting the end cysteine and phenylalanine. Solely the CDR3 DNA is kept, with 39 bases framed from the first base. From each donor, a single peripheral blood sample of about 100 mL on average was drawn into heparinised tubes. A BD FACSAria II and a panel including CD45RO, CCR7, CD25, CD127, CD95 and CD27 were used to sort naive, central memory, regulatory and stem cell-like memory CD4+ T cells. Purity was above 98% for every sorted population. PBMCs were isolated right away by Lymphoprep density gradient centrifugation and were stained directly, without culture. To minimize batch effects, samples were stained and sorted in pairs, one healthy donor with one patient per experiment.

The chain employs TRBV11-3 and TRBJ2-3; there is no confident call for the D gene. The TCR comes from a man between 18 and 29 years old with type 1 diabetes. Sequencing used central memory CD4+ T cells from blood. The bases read TGTGCCAGCAGCTTAAGGTTCACAGATACGCAGTATTTT. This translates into CASSLRFTDTQYF.